This T cell receptor (beta chain) was documented in a study of T cells in Graves' hyperthyroidism and ophthalmopathy. Authors of the study amplified TCR beta CDR3 regions from RNA transcripts. The HTBI primer set drove a first-round RT-PCR of the TCR CDR3. MiXCR, run by TCRdb on the multiplex PCR reads, gives a single entry per CDR3 protein. The table includes over 450,000 distinct CDR3 sequences, 13% to 15% detected once. The CDR3 is 12 amino acids. Between the trimmed V and J ends, which lost 6 bases and 6 bases, there was a span of 9 bases. This sequence joins TRBV12-3 or TRBV12-4 and TRBJ2-1; maybe TRBD2 (6 bases). The origin of this receptor is a woman between 18 and 29 years old with Graves' hyperthyroidism. Specimen: blood. For the CDR3, the DNA is TGTGCCAGCAGCGGGCGGGGCAATGAGCAGTTCTTC. This sequence encodes CASSGRGNEQFF.